The sequence of this TCR beta chain was determined in a study of CD8 T cell repertoires and HIV-1 epitope variants. Study in general: Tested: three Gag epitope families, Nef HW9 and YT9. Cultures ran less than 12 days, with IL-2, IL-7 and IL-15 added on days 3 and 7. The baseline condition was 1M T cells left uncultured.

The CDR3 extends over 15 amino acids. V lost 6 bases to trimming and J lost 3 bases, with 17 bases between them. Germline V gene lookup returns CDR1 KGHSH and CDR2 LQKENI. Study-level results: Roughly ten TCR beta clonotypes were antigen-specific, more than 5 apparently recognizing autologous or escape variants.

Regarding this clone: Its target is unknown.

The assay was immunoSEQ multiplex PCR, and TCRdb's table has in-frame clones only and misses some. This repertoire shows 4,500 to 5,500 clones, approximately 70% found once; its top ten account for around 40%. Specimen: cultured CD8+ T cells derived from PBMCs. This clonotype was sampled from a male donor with HIV. The chain combines TRBV18 with TRBJ1-1; D unresolved. CDR3 sequence reads: CASSNARQRYTEAFF. The CDR3 coding sequence is TGTGCCAGCTCCAACGCACGGCAGCGCTACACTGAAGCTTTCTTT.